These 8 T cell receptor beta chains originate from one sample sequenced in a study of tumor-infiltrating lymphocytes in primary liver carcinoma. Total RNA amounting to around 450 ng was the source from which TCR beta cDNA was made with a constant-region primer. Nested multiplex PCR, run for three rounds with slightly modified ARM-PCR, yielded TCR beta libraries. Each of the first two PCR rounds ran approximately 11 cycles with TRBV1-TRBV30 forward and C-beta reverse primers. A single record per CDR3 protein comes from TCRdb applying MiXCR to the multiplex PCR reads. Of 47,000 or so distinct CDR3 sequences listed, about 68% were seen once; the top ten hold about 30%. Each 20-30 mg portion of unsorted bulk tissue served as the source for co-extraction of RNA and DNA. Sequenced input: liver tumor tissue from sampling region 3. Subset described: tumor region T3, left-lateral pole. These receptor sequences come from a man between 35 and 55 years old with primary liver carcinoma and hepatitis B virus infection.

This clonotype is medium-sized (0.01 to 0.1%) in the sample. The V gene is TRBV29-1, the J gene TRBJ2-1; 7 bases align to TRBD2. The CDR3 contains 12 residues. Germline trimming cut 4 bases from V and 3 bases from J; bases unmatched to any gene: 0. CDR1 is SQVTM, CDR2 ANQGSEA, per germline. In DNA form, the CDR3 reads TGCAGCGTTGCTAGCGGCTACAATGAGCAGTTCTTC. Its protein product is CSVASGYNEQFF.

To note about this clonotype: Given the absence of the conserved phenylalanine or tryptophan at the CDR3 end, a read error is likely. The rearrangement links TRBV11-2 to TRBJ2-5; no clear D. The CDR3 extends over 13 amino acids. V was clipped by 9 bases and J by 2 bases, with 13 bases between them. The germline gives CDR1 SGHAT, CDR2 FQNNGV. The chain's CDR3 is CARRAVGQETQYL. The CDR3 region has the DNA TGTGCCAGAAGGGCCGTGGGTCAAGAGACCCAGTACCTC.

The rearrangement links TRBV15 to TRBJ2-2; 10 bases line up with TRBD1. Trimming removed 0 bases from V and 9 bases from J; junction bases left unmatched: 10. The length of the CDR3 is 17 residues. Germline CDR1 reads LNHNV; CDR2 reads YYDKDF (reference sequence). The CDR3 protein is CATSRDSGTGAARELFF. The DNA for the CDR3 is TGTGCCACCAGCAGAGATTCCGGGACAGGGGCCGCCCGGGAGCTGTTTTTT.

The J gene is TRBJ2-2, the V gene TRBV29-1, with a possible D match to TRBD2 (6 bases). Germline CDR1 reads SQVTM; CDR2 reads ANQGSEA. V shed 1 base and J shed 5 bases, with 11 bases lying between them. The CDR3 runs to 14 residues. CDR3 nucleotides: TGCAGCGTTGAAGTGTCGGGGAGGACCGGGGAGCTGTTTTTT. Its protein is CSVEVSGRTGELFF.

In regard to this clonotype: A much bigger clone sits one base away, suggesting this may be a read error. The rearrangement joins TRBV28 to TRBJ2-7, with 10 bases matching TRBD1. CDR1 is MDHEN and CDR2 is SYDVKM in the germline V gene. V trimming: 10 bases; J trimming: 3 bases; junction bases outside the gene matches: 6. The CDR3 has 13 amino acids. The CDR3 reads CATYGTGDYEQYF. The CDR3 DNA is TGTGCCACCTATGGGACAGGGGACTACGAGCAGTACTTC.

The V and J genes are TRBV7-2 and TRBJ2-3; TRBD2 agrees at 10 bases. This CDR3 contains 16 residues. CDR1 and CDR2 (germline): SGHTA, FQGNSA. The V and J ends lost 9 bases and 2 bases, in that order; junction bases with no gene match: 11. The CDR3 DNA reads TGTGCCAGTTCTAGCGGGAGAGGGCCACACACAGATACGCAGTATTTT. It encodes CASSSGRGPHTDTQYF.

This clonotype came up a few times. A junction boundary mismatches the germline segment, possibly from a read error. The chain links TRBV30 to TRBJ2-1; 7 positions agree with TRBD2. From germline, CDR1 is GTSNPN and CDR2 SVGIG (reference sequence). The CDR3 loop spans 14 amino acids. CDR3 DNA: TGTGTCTGGACGCGGGAGTTCCCCAACAATGAGCAGTTCTTC. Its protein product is CVWTREFPNNEQFF.

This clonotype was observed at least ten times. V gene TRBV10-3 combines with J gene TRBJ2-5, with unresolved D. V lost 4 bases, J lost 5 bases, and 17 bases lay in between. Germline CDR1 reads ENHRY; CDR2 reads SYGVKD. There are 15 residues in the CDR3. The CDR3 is CAISANIGNLETQYF. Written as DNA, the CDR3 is TGTGCCATCAGTGCTAATATAGGGAATTTGGAGACCCAGTACTTC.